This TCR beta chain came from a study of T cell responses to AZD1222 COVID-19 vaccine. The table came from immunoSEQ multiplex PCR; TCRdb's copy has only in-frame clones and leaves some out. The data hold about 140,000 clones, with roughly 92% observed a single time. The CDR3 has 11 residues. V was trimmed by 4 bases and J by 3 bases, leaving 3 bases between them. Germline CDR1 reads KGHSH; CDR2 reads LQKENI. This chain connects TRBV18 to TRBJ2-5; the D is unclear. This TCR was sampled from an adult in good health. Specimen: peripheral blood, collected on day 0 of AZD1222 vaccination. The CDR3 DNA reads TGTGCCAGCTCACAGAAAGAGACCCAGTACTTC. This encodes CASSQKETQYF.